Presented here are 27 T cell receptor beta chains from one specimen sequenced in a study of T cell repertoires in cytomegalovirus infection (dated 2019 in TCRdb). The data were produced on an Illumina HiSeq 1500. TCRdb reprocessed the public reads (quality trimming at Q25 with fastp, clone calling with MiXCR) and kept in-frame beta chains. Under each unique CDR3 protein, matching rows form one entry showing the most common genes and DNA. In this sample the table shows around 360,000 distinct CDR3 sequences, nearly 35% of which occur a single time. The ten largest account for roughly 14% of the sample. Which antigens these TCRs recognize remains unknown. The treatment or condition tag for this specimen amounts to: in vitro stimulation with specific CMV peptide epitopes to enrich CMV-specific T cells. The sequences come from cultured PBMCs, collected from culture after CMV antigen stimulation. These TCRs come from a human donor in good health (CMV status not recorded). Some clones in this sample may be carry-over from other donors' samples.

The chain employs TRBV28 and TRBJ2-5; D remains ambiguous. The CDR3 length is 11 residues. Germline lookup yields CDR1 MDHEN and CDR2 SYDVKM. The V end was cut by 1 base, the J end by 5 bases, with 2 bases between. Written as DNA, the CDR3 is TGTGCCAGCAGTTTATACGAGACCCAGTACTTC. Its translation is CASSLYETQYF.

For this clonotype: The junction shows a germline mismatch at one end, possibly a read error. This chain connects TRBV2 to TRBJ2-5; D possibly corresponds to TRBD1 (5 bases). Germline-derived CDR1 and CDR2 are SNHLY and FYNNEI. This CDR3 is 14 amino acids long. As DNA, the CDR3 is TGTGCCAGCAGTGAAGGGACACTAACAAGAGACCATCACTTC. Its protein product is CASSEGTLTRDHHF. The full variable domain, with the rest looked up from reference TRBV2 and TRBJ2-5, is EPEVTQTPSHQVTQMGQEVILRCVPISNHLYFYWYRQILGQKVEFLVSFYNNEISEKSEIFDDQFSVERPDGSNFTLKIRSTKLEDSAMYFCASSEGTLTRDHHFGPGTRLLVL.

This rearrangement joins TRBV7-8 to TRBJ1-1; D perhaps matches TRBD1 (6 bases). Trimming stripped 2 bases from V and 5 bases from J, with 12 bases between. Germline CDR1 reads SGHVS; CDR2 reads FQNEAQ. The CDR3 has 14 amino acids. In DNA, the CDR3 is TGTGCCAGCAGCTTAAAACAGGGAGGGACTGAAGCTTTCTTT. Amino acid sequence: CASSLKQGGTEAFF. Together with reference TRBV7-8 and TRBJ1-1, the CDR3 gives the full variable domain: GAGVSQSPRYKVAKRGQDVALRCDPISGHVSLFWYQQALGQGPEFLTYFQNEAQLDKSGLPSDRFFAERPEGSVSTLKIQRTQQEDSAVYLCASSLKQGGTEAFFGQGTRLTVV.

The V call is TRBV7-2, the J call TRBJ2-1, with 11 bases identical to TRBD1. Trimming at V came to 5 bases and at J to 8 bases, leaving 8 bases not matched to a gene. Germline CDR1 and CDR2: SGHTA and FQGNSA. This CDR3 contains 15 residues. Written as DNA, the CDR3 is TGTGCCAGCAGCCGGACAGGGGGCCGGAGAGATGAGCAGTTCTTC. It encodes CASSRTGGRRDEQFF.

The V gene is TRBV20-1, the J gene TRBJ1-2; D remains ambiguous. The CDR3 contains 18 residues. Germline V CDR1 and CDR2: DFQATT, SNEGSKA (reference sequence). V lost 0 bases to trimming and J lost 1 base, with 21 bases between them. The CDR3 bases are TGCAGTGCTAGAGAGTGGGGAATCGAATCCGTACTTAACTATGGCTACACCTTC. Protein product: CSAREWGIESVLNYGYTF.

This clonotype was counted only a few times. V is TRBV7-2 and J is TRBJ2-7; 7 nucleotides line up with TRBD2. This CDR3 is 14 amino acids long. Germline CDR1 SGHTA, CDR2 FQGNSA. Unmatched junction bases numbered 4, after V lost 2 bases and J lost 3 bases. The CDR3 spells CASSLYGGGYEQYV. The DNA for the CDR3 is TGTGCCAGCAGCTTATACGGCGGGGGCTACGAGCAGTACGTC.

Many counts were recorded for this clonotype. Here the CDR3 DNA reads TGTGCCAGCAGTTTATACGTGGGAGGGCCGACAGATACGCAGTATTTT. This sequence encodes CASSLYVGGPTDTQYF. This chain uses TRBV12-3 or TRBV12-4 with TRBJ2-3; TRBD2 aligns across 7 bases. The junction had 8 bases not matched to a gene; V was cut back by 2 bases and J by 3 bases. The CDR3 totals 16 residues.

This clonotype was detected only a few times. The chain is built from TRBV7-8 and TRBJ1-2; TRBD1 matches 10 bases. Germline CDR1 reads SGHVS; CDR2 reads FQNEAQ. The CDR3 is 14 amino acids. V dropped 6 bases and J dropped 8; count of bases not matched to a gene: 9. CDR3 region: CASSLRTGGNGYTF. CDR3 DNA: TGTGCCAGCAGTCTCCGGACAGGGGGAAACGGCTACACCTTC.

The table lists this clonotype with a few counts. The V gene is TRBV7-2, the J gene TRBJ2-2, with D possibly matching TRBD2 (6 bases). Germline V gives CDR1 SGHTA, CDR2 FQGNSA. The CDR3 is made up of 16 amino acids. V dropped 5 bases and J dropped 4 bases, with 17 bases sitting between them. CDR3: CASSPPGEARTGELFF. The CDR3 DNA reads TGTGCCAGCAGCCCCCCGGGAGAAGCTCGCACCGGGGAGCTGTTTTTT.

The chain is built from TRBV12-3 or TRBV12-4 and TRBJ2-2, with D unclear. The V gene lost 6 bases and the J gene lost 0 bases, with 11 bases spanning the gap. The CDR3 runs 15 residues. CDR3 residues: CASRYTVANTGELFF. The CDR3 DNA reads as TGTGCCAGCAGGTATACGGTAGCGAACACCGGGGAGCTGTTTTTT.

This clonotype came up a few times. J is TRBJ1-2 and V is TRBV19, with 9 bases aligning to TRBD1. V shed 6 bases and J 5 bases; nucleotides not matched to a gene: 13. The CDR3 runs to 16 residues. Germline lookup yields CDR1 LNHDA and CDR2 SQIVND (reference sequence). CDR3 nucleotide sequence: TGTGCCAGTAGCTCCATTCCCGGGACAGGGTTTTATGGCTACACCTTC. As protein: CASSSIPGTGFYGYTF.

This chain joins TRBV6-6 and TRBJ1-5; a weak D match, TRBD1 (5 bases). Germline V gene sequence: CDR1 MNHNY, CDR2 SVGAGI (reference sequence). Trimming shortened V by 0 bases and J by 3 bases, and 9 bases separated the two germline ends. CDR3 length equals 15 residues. The CDR3 reads CASSYSGQFNQPQHF. The CDR3 DNA reads TGTGCCAGCAGTTACTCAGGACAATTCAATCAGCCCCAGCATTTT.

The rearrangement uses TRBV5-1 and TRBJ2-1; 11 nucleotides align to TRBD1. The junction had 10 bases not matched to a gene; V was cut back by 5 bases and J by 0 bases. Germline values: CDR1 SGHRS, CDR2 YFSETQ. The CDR3 spans 18 residues. The CDR3 sequence is CASRVGQGAMGSYNEQFF. The DNA for the CDR3 is TGCGCCAGCAGGGTAGGACAGGGGGCCATGGGCTCCTACAATGAGCAGTTCTTC.

V usage is TRBV6-6 and J usage is TRBJ1-5; D perhaps matches TRBD1 (6 bases). Germline V gene data show CDR1 as MNHNY and CDR2 as SVGAGI (reference sequence). This CDR3 has 17 amino acids. Trimming shortened V by 0 bases and J by 6 bases, and 18 bases separated the two germline ends. The CDR3 DNA sequence: TGTGCCAGCAGTTACTCGTCTGTAGGGGGTCCAGGTCAGCCCCAGCATTTT. Its protein is CASSYSSVGGPGQPQHF.

The chain employs TRBV25-1 and TRBJ2-7; D is perhaps TRBD2 (6 bases). The CDR3 runs to 14 residues. V was cut by 8 bases and J by 5 bases, with 19 bases left in between. Germline values: CDR1 MGHDK, CDR2 SYGVNS. The DNA of the CDR3 is TGTGCCAGCGGTATGGCGGGGAGTAGCCACGAGCAGTACTTC. It specifies CASGMAGSSHEQYF.

The chain is built from TRBV24-1 and TRBJ2-2; D is possibly TRBD1 (5 bases). From germline, CDR1 is KGHDR and CDR2 SFDVKD. The CDR3 is made up of 14 amino acids. V lost 5 bases to trimming and J lost 5 bases, with 11 bases between them. CDR3 sequence (DNA): TGTGCCACCAGTGCTCCCGACAGAACCGGGGAGCTGTTTTTT. It codes for CATSAPDRTGELFF.

V usage is TRBV5-1 and J usage is TRBJ1-2, with 7 positions matching TRBD1. The CDR3 has 17 amino acids. Germline V gene sequence: CDR1 SGHRS, CDR2 YFSETQ. Trimming removed 7 bases from V and 4 bases from J; junction bases left unmatched: 19. CDR3 nucleotide sequence: TGCGCCAGCCGCCTTCATTTCGGGACAGAAGCACTCTATGGCTACACCTTC. Its translation: CASRLHFGTEALYGYTF. The full variable domain, with the rest looked up from reference TRBV5-1 and TRBJ1-2, is KAGVTQTPRYLIKTRGQQVTLSCSPISGHRSVSWYQQTPGQGLQFLFEYFSETQRNKGNFPGRFSGRQFSNSRSEMNVSTLELGDSALYLCASRLHFGTEALYGYTFGSGTRLTVV.

This clonotype was observed a handful of times. The chain joins TRBV10-3 to TRBJ2-1; TRBD1 matches at 12 bases. The germline V gene has CDR1 ENHRY and CDR2 SYGVKD. This CDR3 spans 20 amino acids. With V trimmed by 4 bases and J by 0 bases, 13 bases remained unmatched. The CDR3: CAISASLGTGGARSYNEQFF. The CDR3 coding sequence is TGTGCCATCAGTGCCTCCCTCGGGACAGGGGGCGCGCGCTCCTACAATGAGCAGTTCTTC.

The gene calls are TRBV5-1 and TRBJ2-3, with D unresolved. The CDR3 loop spans 14 amino acids. The germline CDR1 and CDR2 sequences are SGHRS and YFSETQ. V lost 4 bases and J lost 3, with 12 bases in between. The CDR3 spells CASSMNSGTDTQYF. For the CDR3, the DNA is TGCGCCAGCAGCATGAACTCTGGGACAGATACGCAGTATTTT. Using reference TRBV5-1 and TRBJ2-3 for the parts outside the CDR3, the full variable domain is KAGVTQTPRYLIKTRGQQVTLSCSPISGHRSVSWYQQTPGQGLQFLFEYFSETQRNKGNFPGRFSGRQFSNSRSEMNVSTLELGDSALYLCASSMNSGTDTQYFGPGTRLTVL.

This clonotype was recorded once. The chain has TRBV7-2 and TRBJ2-3, with a possible D match to TRBD2 (5 bases). Germline V gives CDR1 SGHTA, CDR2 FQGNSA. This CDR3 has 13 residues. Trimming removed 3 bases from V and 6 bases from J, with 10 bases in between. The CDR3 sequence is CASSLREMDTQYF. CDR3 sequence (DNA): TGTGCCAGCAGCTTGAGGGAGATGGATACGCAGTATTTT.

The V call is TRBV6-8, the J call TRBJ2-1; D is perhaps TRBD2 (6 bases). CDR3 length equals 16 residues. CDR1 is MNHGY and CDR2 is SAAAGT in the germline V gene. Trimming stripped 0 bases from V and 5 bases from J, with 14 bases between. CDR3 protein: CASSYSGTSQNNEQFF. CDR3 nucleotide sequence: TGTGCCAGCAGTTACTCCGGGACTTCCCAGAACAATGAGCAGTTCTTC.

This clonotype was seen many times. This rearrangement joins TRBV7-3 to TRBJ2-5; 7 bases agree with TRBD2. Germline V gene sequence: CDR1 SGHTA, CDR2 FQGTGA. The J segment lost 5 bases and the V segment lost 5 bases, leaving 8 bases of the junction unmatched. CDR3 length: 14 amino acids. The CDR3 region is CASSPLAGVETQYF. The CDR3 DNA sequence: TGTGCCAGCAGCCCCCTGGCGGGAGTGGAGACCCAGTACTTC.

In its sample, this clonotype was seen a few times. The chain carries TRBV4-3 and TRBJ2-7; unclear D gene. V was trimmed by 0 bases and J by 0 bases, leaving 9 bases between them. Germline V CDR1 and CDR2: LGHNA, YSLEER. This CDR3 contains 15 residues. The CDR3, as DNA: TGCGCCAGCAGCCAAGATTGGACCAGCTCCTACGAGCAGTACTTC. Translated: CASSQDWTSSYEQYF.

This clonotype was counted between two and nine times. The rearrangement links TRBV12-3 or TRBV12-4 to TRBJ1-6, with D perhaps TRBD1 (5 bases). Deletions cut 5 bases from V and 5 bases from J, with 13 bases between. The length of the CDR3 is 15 residues. CDR3 protein: CASSGGTGNNSPLHF. The CDR3 DNA is TGTGCCAGCAGTGGCGGGACGGGAAATAATTCACCCCTCCACTTT.

The DNA for the CDR3 is TGTGCCAGCAGTGAAGGGGTGGGTGAAGCTTTCTTT. Amino acids: CASSEGVGEAFF. The chain couples TRBV25-1 to TRBJ1-1; D uncertain. Trimming took 2 bases from V and 7 from J, leaving 8 bases between them. This CDR3 contains 12 residues. Germline V gene data show CDR1 as MGHDK and CDR2 as SYGVNS.

This clonotype was seen only a few times. The chain is built from TRBV19 and TRBJ1-5; D gene uncertain. Per the germline V gene, CDR1 is LNHDA and CDR2 is SQIVND (reference sequence). The V and J ends lost 1 base and 1 base respectively, with 5 bases between them. The CDR3 consists of 14 residues. This chain's CDR3 is CASSIGSSNQPQHF. The CDR3 DNA is TGTGCCAGTAGTATAGGATCCAGCAATCAGCCCCAGCATTTT.

This clonotype came up a few times. The chain uses TRBV6-1 and TRBJ1-1; 7 positions agree with TRBD1. The germline CDR1 and CDR2 sequences are MNHNS and SASEGT. V trimming: 4 bases; J trimming: 7 bases; junction bases outside the gene matches: 12. The CDR3 consists of 15 residues. For the CDR3, the DNA is TGTGCCAGCAGTGCCATAGCAGGGACAGACTATGAAGCTTTCTTT. Translated: CASSAIAGTDYEAFF.